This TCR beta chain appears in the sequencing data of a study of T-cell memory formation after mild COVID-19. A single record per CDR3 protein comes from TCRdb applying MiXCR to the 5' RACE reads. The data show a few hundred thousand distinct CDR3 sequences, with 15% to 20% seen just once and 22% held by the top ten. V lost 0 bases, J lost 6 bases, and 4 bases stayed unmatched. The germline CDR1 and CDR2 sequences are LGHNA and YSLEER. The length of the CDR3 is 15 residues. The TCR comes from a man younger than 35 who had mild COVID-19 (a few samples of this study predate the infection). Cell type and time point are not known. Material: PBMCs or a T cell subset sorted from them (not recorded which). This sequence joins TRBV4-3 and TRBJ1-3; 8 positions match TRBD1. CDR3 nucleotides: TGCGCCAGCAGCCAAGATCAGACAGGGGCAAACACCATATATTTT. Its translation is CASSQDQTGANTIYF.